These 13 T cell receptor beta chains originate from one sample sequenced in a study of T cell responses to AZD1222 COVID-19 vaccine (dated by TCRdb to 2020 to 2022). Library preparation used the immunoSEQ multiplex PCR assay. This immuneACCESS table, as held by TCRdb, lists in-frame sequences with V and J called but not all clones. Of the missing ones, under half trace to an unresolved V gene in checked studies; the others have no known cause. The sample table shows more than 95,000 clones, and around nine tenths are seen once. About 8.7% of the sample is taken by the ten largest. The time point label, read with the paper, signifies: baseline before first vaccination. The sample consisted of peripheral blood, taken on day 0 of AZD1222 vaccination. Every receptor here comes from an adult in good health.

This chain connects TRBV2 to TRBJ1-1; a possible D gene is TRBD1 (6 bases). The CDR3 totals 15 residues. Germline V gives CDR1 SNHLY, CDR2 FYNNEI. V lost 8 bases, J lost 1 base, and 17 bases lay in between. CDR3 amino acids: CASRWTVYGNTEAFF. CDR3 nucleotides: TGTGCCAGCCGTTGGACAGTTTATGGGAACACTGAAGCTTTCTTT.

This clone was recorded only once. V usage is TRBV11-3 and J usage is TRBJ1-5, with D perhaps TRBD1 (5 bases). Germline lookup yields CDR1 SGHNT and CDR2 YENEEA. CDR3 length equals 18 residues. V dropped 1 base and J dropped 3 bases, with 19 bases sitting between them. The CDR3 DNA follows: TGTGCCAGCAGCTTAGGGACTTTGGGACTCCCTCCCAATCAGCCCCAGCATTTT. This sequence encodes CASSLGTLGLPPNQPQHF.

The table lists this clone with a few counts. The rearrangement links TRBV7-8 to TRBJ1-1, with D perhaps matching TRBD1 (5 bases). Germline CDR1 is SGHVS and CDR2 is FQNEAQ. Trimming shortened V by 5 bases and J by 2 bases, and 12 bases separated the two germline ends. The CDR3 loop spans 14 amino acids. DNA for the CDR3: TGTGCCAGCAGCCAGGGCCCGGGAAACACTGAAGCTTTCTTT. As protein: CASSQGPGNTEAFF.

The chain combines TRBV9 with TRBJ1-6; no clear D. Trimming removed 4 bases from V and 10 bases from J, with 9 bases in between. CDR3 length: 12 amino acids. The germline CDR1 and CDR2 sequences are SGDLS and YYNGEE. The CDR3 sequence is CASSPFGSPLHF. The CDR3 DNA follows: TGTGCCAGCAGCCCCTTTGGGTCACCCCTCCACTTT. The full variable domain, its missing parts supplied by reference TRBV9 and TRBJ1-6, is DSGVTQTPKHLITATGQRVTLRCSPRSGDLSVYWYQQSLDQGLQFLIQYYNGEERAKGNILERFSAQQFPDLHSELNLSSLELGDSALYFCASSPFGSPLHFGNGTRLTVT.

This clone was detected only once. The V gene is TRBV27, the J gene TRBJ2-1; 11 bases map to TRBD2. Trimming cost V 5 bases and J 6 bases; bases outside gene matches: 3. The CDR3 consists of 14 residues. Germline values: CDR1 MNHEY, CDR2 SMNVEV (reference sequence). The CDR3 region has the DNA TGTGCCAGCAGTGGACTAGCGGGTACCAATGAGCAGTTCTTC. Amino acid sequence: CASSGLAGTNEQFF.

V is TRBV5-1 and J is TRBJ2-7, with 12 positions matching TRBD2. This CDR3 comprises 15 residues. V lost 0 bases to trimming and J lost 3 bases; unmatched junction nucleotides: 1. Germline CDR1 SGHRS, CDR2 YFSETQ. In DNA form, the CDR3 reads TGCGCCAGCAGCTTGGCGACTAGCGGGGGCTACGAGCAGTACTTC. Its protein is CASSLATSGGYEQYF.

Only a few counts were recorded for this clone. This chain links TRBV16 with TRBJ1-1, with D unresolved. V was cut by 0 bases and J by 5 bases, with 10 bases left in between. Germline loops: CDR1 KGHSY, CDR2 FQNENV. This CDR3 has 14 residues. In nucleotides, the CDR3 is TGTGCCAGCAGCCAATCCAAGATAGGGACTGAAGCTTTCTTT. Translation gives CASSQSKIGTEAFF.

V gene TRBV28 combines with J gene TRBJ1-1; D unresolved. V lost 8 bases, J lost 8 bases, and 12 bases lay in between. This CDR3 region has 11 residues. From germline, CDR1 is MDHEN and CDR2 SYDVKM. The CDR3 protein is CASGGRAEAFF. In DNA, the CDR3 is TGTGCCAGCGGCGGTAGGGCCGAAGCTTTCTTT.

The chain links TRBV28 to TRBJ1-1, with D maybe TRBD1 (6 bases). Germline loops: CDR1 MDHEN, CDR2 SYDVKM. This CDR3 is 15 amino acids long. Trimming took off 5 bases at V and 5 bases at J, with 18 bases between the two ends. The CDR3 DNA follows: TGTGCCAGCAGTCCAAGAAGGACAGTTAGGACTGAAGCTTTCTTT. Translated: CASSPRRTVRTEAFF.

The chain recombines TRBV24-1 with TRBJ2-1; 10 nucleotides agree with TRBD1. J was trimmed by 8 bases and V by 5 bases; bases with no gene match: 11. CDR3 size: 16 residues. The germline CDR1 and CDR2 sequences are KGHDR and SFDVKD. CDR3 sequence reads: CATSAPDRGLLDEQFF. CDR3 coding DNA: TGTGCCACCAGTGCCCCGGACAGGGGGTTACTGGATGAGCAGTTCTTC.

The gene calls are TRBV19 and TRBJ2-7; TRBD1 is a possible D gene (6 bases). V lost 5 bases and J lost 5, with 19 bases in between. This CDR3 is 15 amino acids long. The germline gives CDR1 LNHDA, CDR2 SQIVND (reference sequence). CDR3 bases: TGTGCCAGTAGTTCTCGGGACACCTTTTGGGACGAGCAGTACTTC. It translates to CASSSRDTFWDEQYF. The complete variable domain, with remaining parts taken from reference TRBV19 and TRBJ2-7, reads DGGITQSPKYLFRKEGQNVTLSCEQNLNHDAMYWYRQDPGQGLRLIYYSQIVNDFQKGDIAEGYSVSREKKESFPLTVTSAQKNPTAFYLCASSSRDTFWDEQYFGPGTRLTVT.

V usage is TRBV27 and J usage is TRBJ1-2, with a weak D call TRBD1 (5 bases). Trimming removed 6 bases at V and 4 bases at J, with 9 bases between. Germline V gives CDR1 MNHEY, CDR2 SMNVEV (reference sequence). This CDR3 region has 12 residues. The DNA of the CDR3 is TGTGCCAGCAGCGACCAGGGCTATGGCTACACCTTC. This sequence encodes CASSDQGYGYTF.

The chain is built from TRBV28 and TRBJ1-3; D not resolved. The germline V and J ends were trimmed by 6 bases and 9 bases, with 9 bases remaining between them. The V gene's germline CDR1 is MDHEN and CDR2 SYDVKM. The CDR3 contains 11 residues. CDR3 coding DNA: TGTGCCAGCAGCCCAGGCGGCACCATATATTTT. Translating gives CASSPGGTIYF.